The next 27 T cell receptor beta chains were all read from a single sample in a study of regulatory T cells in long-lasting Graves disease. The time point was: newly diagnosed GD, antithyroid drugs for less than 3 months. RNA isolated from PBMCs was used to make the TCR library. Building the TCR beta libraries relied on iRepertoire HTBI primers, and CDR3 regions underwent Arm-PCR. TCRdb itself ran the multiplex PCR reads through MiXCR, one entry per CDR3 protein. The sample has roughly 530,000 distinct CDR3 sequences, about 16% seen once; the top ten hold about 25%. This sample also appeared in a second study, on T cells in Graves' hyperthyroidism and ophthalmopathy.

Here the sequenced sample was peripheral blood mononuclear cells (PBMCs), taken at new diagnosis, from a patient treated with antithyroid drugs. These receptors were collected from a woman aged 35-65 years with Graves disease.

Many counts were recorded for this clonotype. The V and J genes are TRBV6-1 and TRBJ2-7; D is unclear. Between the trimmed V and J ends, which lost 5 bases and 2 bases, there was a span of 13 bases. The germline V gene has CDR1 MNHNS and CDR2 SASEGT. The CDR3 spans 14 residues. The CDR3 here is CASSIVRSTYEQYF. In DNA form, the CDR3 reads TGTGCCAGCAGTATCGTCCGGAGCACCTACGAGCAGTACTTC.

This clonotype has more than one count but fewer than ten. This rearrangement joins TRBV19 to TRBJ2-1, with no clear D. Per the germline V gene, CDR1 is LNHDA and CDR2 is SQIVND (reference sequence). V lost 3 bases and J 4 bases, leaving 7 bases between the germline ends. The CDR3 is made up of 13 amino acids. CDR3 amino acids: CASSIRAYNEQFF. The CDR3 region has the DNA TGTGCCAGTAGTATCCGAGCATACAATGAGCAGTTCTTC.

The rearrangement links TRBV29-1 to TRBJ2-5, with D hard to call. The CDR3 has 13 amino acids. Trimming removed 1 base from V and 4 bases from J, with 10 bases in between. CDR1 is SQVTM, CDR2 ANQGSEA, per germline. Written as DNA, the CDR3 is TGCAGCGTTGAAGGGGCCATTGGAGAGACCCAGTACTTC. Its protein product is CSVEGAIGETQYF.

This clonotype showed up many times. J is TRBJ2-1 and V is TRBV12-3 or TRBV12-4, with D possibly matching TRBD2 (6 bases). The CDR3 contains 16 residues. The V and J ends lost 3 bases and 0 bases respectively, with 12 bases between them. CDR3 nucleotide sequence: TGTGCCAGCAGTTTGGGGGGTCCCCACTCCTACAATGAGCAGTTCTTC. This gives the protein CASSLGGPHSYNEQFF.

This clonotype has a count of ten or more. The chain is built from TRBV6-2 or TRBV6-3 and TRBJ2-7; the D is unclear. CDR1 is MNHEY, CDR2 SVGEGT, per germline. With 2 bases removed from V and 2 bases from J, the gap between germline ends came to 10 bases. This CDR3 has 14 residues. The CDR3, as DNA: TGTGCCAGCAGTTACACGGACGGAGCCTACGAGCAGTACTTC. This gives the protein CASSYTDGAYEQYF.

There are many counts of this clonotype. The gene calls are TRBV7-3 and TRBJ1-1, with D possibly matching TRBD1 (6 bases). Trimming shortened V by 4 bases and J by 1 base, and 13 bases separated the two germline ends. CDR3 length: 15 amino acids. Germline CDR1 reads SGHTA; CDR2 reads FQGTGA. The CDR3 coding sequence is TGTGCCAGCAGCTCGGACAGCCTATCGAACACTGAAGCTTTCTTT. It specifies CASSSDSLSNTEAFF.

In this sample, this clonotype turned up many times. One end of the junction varies from germline; a read error may be responsible. The CDR3 DNA reads as TGTGCCAGCAGTTCCCCGGGACAGGGTTCCTACGAGCAGTACTTC. Its translation is CASSSPGQGSYEQYF. This sequence joins TRBV5-1 and TRBJ2-7, with 9 bases lining up with TRBD1. Germline CDR1 is SGHRS and CDR2 is YFSETQ. This CDR3 spans 15 amino acids.

The sample holds many counts of this clonotype. The rearrangement links TRBV2 to TRBJ2-1, with TRBD1 matching 8 bases. This CDR3 spans 16 amino acids. Trimming removed 7 bases from V and 4 bases from J; junction bases left unmatched: 12. The V gene's germline CDR1 is SNHLY and CDR2 FYNNEI. CDR3 sequence (DNA): TGTGCCAGCACCCCCCGGCGGGACAGGCTATACAATGAGCAGTTCTTC. Translated: CASTPRRDRLYNEQFF. The complete variable domain, with remaining parts taken from reference TRBV2 and TRBJ2-1, reads EPEVTQTPSHQVTQMGQEVILRCVPISNHLYFYWYRQILGQKVEFLVSFYNNEISEKSEIFDDQFSVERPDGSNFTLKIRSTKLEDSAMYFCASTPRRDRLYNEQFFGPGTRLTVL.

This chain connects TRBV3-1 to TRBJ2-3; D is unclear. V lost 0 bases to trimming and J lost 1 base, with 5 bases between them. The CDR3 sequence is 14 residues long. The germline V gene has CDR1 LGHDT and CDR2 YNNKEL (reference sequence). DNA of the CDR3: TGTGCCAGCAGCCAAGACGCGGGCACAGATACGCAGTATTTT. Residues: CASSQDAGTDTQYF.

This chain connects TRBV4-1 to TRBJ2-3; either TRBD1 or TRBD2 may supply D (7 bases each). The J call may be in error: the DNA end matches TRBJ2-5 better. In germline, CDR1 is MGHRA, CDR2 YSYEKL. This CDR3 comprises 16 residues. The CDR3 region has the DNA TGCGCCAGCAGCCGACTTCTGGCAGGGGGGGCGGAGACCCAGTACTTC. It specifies CASSRLLAGGAETQYF.

This clonotype was counted ten times or more. This rearrangement joins TRBV2 to TRBJ2-2; 7 bases match TRBD1. In germline, CDR1 is SNHLY, CDR2 FYNNEI. V lost 2 bases to trimming and J lost 4 bases; unmatched junction nucleotides: 10. The CDR3 consists of 17 residues. CDR3 bases: TGTGCCAGCAGTGAATTTCTGACAGGGTCGGGCACCGGGGAGCTGTTTTTT. Encoded protein: CASSEFLTGSGTGELFF. Supplemented by reference TRBV2 and TRBJ2-2, the full variable domain reads EPEVTQTPSHQVTQMGQEVILRCVPISNHLYFYWYRQILGQKVEFLVSFYNNEISEKSEIFDDQFSVERPDGSNFTLKIRSTKLEDSAMYFCASSEFLTGSGTGELFFGEGSRLTVL.

This clonotype was detected a few times. The J gene is TRBJ2-5, the V gene TRBV11-2; D is possibly TRBD1 (6 bases). Per the germline V gene, CDR1 is SGHAT and CDR2 is FQNNGV. This CDR3 is built from 17 residues. V was shortened by 6 bases and J by 0 bases, with 20 bases between the two germline ends. CDR3 loop: CASSPFSGVGYQETQYF. CDR3 coding DNA: TGTGCCAGCAGTCCTTTTTCAGGGGTGGGATACCAAGAGACCCAGTACTTC.

Ten or more counts support this clonotype. The genes are TRBV12-3 or TRBV12-4 and TRBJ2-7, with D uncertain. V lost 4 bases and J lost 4, with 8 bases in between. The CDR3 sequence is 12 residues long. CDR3 nucleotides: TGTGCCAGCAGTTCCCAGATTTACGAGCAGTACTTC. Translation: CASSSQIYEQYF.

This clonotype came up a few times. Possible read error: a much larger clone is one base away. The conserved phenylalanine or tryptophan normally closing the CDR3 is absent here, so this likely arose from a read error. The genes are TRBV12-3 or TRBV12-4 and TRBJ1-1; D is undetermined. V was trimmed by 7 bases and J by 4 bases, leaving 13 bases between them. The CDR3 covers 13 residues. The CDR3, as DNA: TGTGCCAGCACCCGGTCGGGTTTCACTGAAGCTTTCCTT. Residues: CASTRSGFTEAFL.

The sample holds many counts of this clonotype. This chain connects TRBV3-1 to TRBJ2-7; 9 nucleotides align to TRBD2. There are 17 residues in the CDR3. The V segment lost 4 bases and the J segment 2 bases; nucleotides outside the gene matches: 12. Germline CDR1 and CDR2: LGHDT and YNNKEL (reference sequence). CDR3 nucleotides: TGTGCCAGCAGCCGCCTGACCGGACTAGCGCAAACCTACGAGCAGTACTTC. Translation gives CASSRLTGLAQTYEQYF.

This clonotype has ten or more counts. CDR3 sequence reads: CASRDTGEQYF. DNA of the CDR3: TGTGCCAGCAGAGACACGGGCGAGCAGTACTTC. The chain recombines TRBV12-3 or TRBV12-4 with TRBJ2-7; D ambiguous. This CDR3 has 11 residues. Trimming took off 6 bases at V and 6 bases at J, with 9 bases between the two ends.

The rearrangement links TRBV20-1 to TRBJ2-7; D is ambiguous. Germline V gene data show CDR1 as DFQATT and CDR2 as SNEGSKA (reference sequence). Trimming removed 5 bases from V and 5 bases from J, with 7 bases in between. CDR3 size: 10 residues. The CDR3 here is CSALADEQYF. In nucleotides, the CDR3 is TGCAGTGCTCTTGCGGACGAGCAGTACTTC.

This clonotype was observed a few times. The gene calls are TRBV7-9 and TRBJ2-1; 7 bases are shared with TRBD1. Germline assignment: CDR1 SEHNR and CDR2 FQNEAQ (reference sequence). The CDR3 has 14 amino acids. After removal of 1 base from V and 4 bases from J, the junction contained 1 base not matched to a gene. CDR3 nucleotide sequence: TGTGCCAGCAGCTTAGGGGACAGATACAATGAGCAGTTCTTC. Amino acid sequence: CASSLGDRYNEQFF.

Many counts were recorded for this clonotype. The chain has TRBV6-1 and TRBJ1-1, with unresolved D. This CDR3 has 13 amino acids. V shed 2 bases and J shed 7 bases, with 11 bases lying between them. The germline CDR1 and CDR2 sequences are MNHNS and SASEGT. The CDR3 bases are TGTGCCAGCAGTGAATTTTGGCAGATTGAAGCTTTCTTT. Encoded protein: CASSEFWQIEAFF.

This clonotype showed up just a few times. V and J are TRBV20-1 and TRBJ1-2; no firm D call. The CDR3 runs to 12 residues. Trimming removed 7 bases at V and 0 bases at J, with 9 bases between. The germline V gene has CDR1 DFQATT and CDR2 SNEGSKA (reference sequence). The CDR3 is CSVLQANYGYTF. The CDR3 nucleotides are TGCAGTGTCCTTCAGGCTAACTATGGCTACACCTTC.

The chain has TRBV7-8 and TRBJ2-3; 9 nucleotides match TRBD2. With 4 bases clipped from V and 4 bases from J, the junction kept 6 bases outside the gene matches. This CDR3 region has 15 residues. Germline CDR1 and CDR2: SGHVS and FQNEAQ. CDR3 DNA sequence: TGTGCCAGCAGCTCCGCGGGGGGGCCTTCAGATACGCAGTATTTT. It yields the protein CASSSAGGPSDTQYF.

This clonotype appeared a few times. V usage is TRBV6-2 or TRBV6-3 and J usage is TRBJ2-1, with TRBD2 matching over 15 bases. V lost 6 bases to trimming and J lost 10 bases; unmatched junction nucleotides: 16. Germline-derived CDR1 and CDR2 are MNHEY and SVGEGT. The CDR3 runs to 18 residues. The CDR3 DNA follows: TGTGCCAGCAGATCGACGGGACTAGCGGGGGGAGCCGGGGGGGAGCAGTTCTTC. This codes for CASRSTGLAGGAGGEQFF.

Remarks on this clonotype: A single base separates this from a much larger clone, so it may be a read error. The CDR3 DNA reads as TGTGCCTGGAGCAGGACGGATGGGGGTCAGCCCCAGTATTTT. Protein product: CAWSRTDGGQPQYF. J is TRBJ1-5 and V is TRBV30, with D possibly called TRBD1 or TRBD2 (5 bases each). The J call may be faulty, since TRBJ2-3 better matches the DNA end. CDR3 length equals 14 residues. Germline V gene sequence: CDR1 GTSNPN, CDR2 SVGIG (reference sequence).

V usage is TRBV7-9 and J usage is TRBJ2-7; D is uncertain. The CDR3 runs to 11 residues. CDR1 and CDR2 (germline): SEHNR, FQNEAQ (reference sequence). V was shortened by 1 base and J by 6 bases, with 4 bases between the two germline ends. CDR3 residues: CASSLDLEQYF. As DNA, the CDR3 is TGTGCCAGCAGCTTAGATCTCGAGCAGTACTTC.

This clonotype was detected only a few times. The chain has TRBV3-1 and TRBJ2-3, with TRBD2 matching 7 bases. Trimming took 0 bases from V and 3 from J; bases not matched to a gene: 12. The length of the CDR3 is 18 residues. The germline CDR1 and CDR2 sequences are LGHDT and YNNKEL (reference sequence). DNA for the CDR3: TGTGCCAGCAGCCAAGATCTCGGGAACGGGGGGAGGACAGATACGCAGTATTTT. Translated: CASSQDLGNGGRTDTQYF.

At least ten counts were recorded for this clonotype. This chain connects TRBV5-1 to TRBJ1-6; D remains unclear. The germline V and J ends were trimmed by 0 bases and 9 bases, with 7 bases remaining between them. The CDR3 has 13 residues. Germline CDR1 SGHRS, CDR2 YFSETQ. The CDR3 region has the DNA TGCGCCAGCAGCTTGGTGGGGATTTCACCCCTCCACTTT. It codes for CASSLVGISPLHF.

This clonotype was observed a handful of times. The V call is TRBV5-1, the J call TRBJ1-2, with a tentative D call TRBD1 (6 bases). Trimming took off 4 bases at V and 7 bases at J, with 11 bases between the two ends. Germline CDR1 SGHRS, CDR2 YFSETQ. The CDR3 runs to 12 residues. CDR3 region: CASSRTEGGYTF. For the CDR3, the DNA is TGCGCCAGCAGCAGGACAGAGGGTGGCTACACCTTC.